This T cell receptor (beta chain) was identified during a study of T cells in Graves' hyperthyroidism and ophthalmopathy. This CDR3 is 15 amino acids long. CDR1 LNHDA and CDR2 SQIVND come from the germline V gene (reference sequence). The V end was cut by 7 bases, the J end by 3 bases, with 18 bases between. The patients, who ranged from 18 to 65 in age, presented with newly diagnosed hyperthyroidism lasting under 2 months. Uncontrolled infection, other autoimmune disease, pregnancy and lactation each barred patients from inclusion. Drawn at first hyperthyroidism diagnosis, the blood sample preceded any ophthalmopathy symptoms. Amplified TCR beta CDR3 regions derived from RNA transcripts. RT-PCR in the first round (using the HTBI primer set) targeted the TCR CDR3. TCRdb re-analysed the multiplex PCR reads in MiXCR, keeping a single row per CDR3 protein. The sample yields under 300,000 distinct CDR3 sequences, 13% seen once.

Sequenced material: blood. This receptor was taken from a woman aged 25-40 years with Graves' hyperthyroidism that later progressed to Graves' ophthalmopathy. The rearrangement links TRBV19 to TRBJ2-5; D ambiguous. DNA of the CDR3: TGTGCCAGTAAAGTGAACTGGAATGGGGAAGAGACCCAGTACTTC. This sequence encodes CASKVNWNGEETQYF.